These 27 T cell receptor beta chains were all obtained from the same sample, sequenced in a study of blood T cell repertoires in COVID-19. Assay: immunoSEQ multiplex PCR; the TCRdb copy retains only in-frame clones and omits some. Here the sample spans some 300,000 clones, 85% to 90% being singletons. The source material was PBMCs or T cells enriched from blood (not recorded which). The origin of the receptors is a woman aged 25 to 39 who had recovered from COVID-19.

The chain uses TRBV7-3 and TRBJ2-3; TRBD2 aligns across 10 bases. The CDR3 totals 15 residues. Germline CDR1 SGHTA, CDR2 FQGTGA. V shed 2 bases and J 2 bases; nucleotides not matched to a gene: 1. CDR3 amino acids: CASSLLAGATDTQYF. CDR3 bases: TGTGCCAGCAGCTTACTAGCGGGAGCCACAGATACGCAGTATTTT.

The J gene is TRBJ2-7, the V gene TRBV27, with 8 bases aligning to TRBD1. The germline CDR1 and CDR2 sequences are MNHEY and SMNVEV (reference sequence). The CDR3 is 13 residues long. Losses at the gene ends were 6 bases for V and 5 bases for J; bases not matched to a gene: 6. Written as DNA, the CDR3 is TGTGCCAGCAGCGTTGGACAGGGAGACGAGCAGTACTTC. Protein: CASSVGQGDEQYF.

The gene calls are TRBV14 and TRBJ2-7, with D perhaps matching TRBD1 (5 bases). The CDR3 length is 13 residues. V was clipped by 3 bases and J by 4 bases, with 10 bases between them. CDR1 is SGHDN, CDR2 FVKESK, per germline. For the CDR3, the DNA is TGTGCCAGCAGCCACTTAGCAGGGTACGAGCAGTACTTC. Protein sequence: CASSHLAGYEQYF.

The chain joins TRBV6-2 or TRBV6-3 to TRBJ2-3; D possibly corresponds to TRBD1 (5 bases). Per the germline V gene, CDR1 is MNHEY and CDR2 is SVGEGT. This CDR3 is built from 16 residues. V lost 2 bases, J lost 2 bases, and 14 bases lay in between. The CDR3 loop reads CASSYGATDSTDTQYF. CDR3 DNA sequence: TGTGCCAGCAGTTACGGGGCAACCGACTCCACAGATACGCAGTATTTT.

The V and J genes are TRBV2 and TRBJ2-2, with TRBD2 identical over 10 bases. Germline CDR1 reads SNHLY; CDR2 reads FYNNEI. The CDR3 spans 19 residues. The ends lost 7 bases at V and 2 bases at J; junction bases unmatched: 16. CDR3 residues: CASTLSVLAGESNTGELFF. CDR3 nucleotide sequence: TGTGCCAGCACCCTAAGCGTGCTAGCGGGAGAAAGTAACACCGGGGAGCTGTTTTTT.

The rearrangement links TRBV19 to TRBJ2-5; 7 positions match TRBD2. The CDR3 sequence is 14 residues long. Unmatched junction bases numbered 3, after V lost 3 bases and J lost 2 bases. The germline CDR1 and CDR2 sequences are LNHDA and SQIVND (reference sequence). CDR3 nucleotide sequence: TGTGCCAGTAGTATTTCTAGCGGACAAGAGACCCAGTACTTC. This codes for CASSISSGQETQYF.

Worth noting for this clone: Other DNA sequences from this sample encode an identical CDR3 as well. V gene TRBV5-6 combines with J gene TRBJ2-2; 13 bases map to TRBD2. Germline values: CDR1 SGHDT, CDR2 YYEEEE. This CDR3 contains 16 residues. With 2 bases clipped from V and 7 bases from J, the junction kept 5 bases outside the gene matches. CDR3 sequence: CASSFGLAGAGGELFF. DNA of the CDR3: TGTGCCAGCAGCTTCGGACTAGCGGGAGCTGGCGGGGAGCTGTTTTTT.

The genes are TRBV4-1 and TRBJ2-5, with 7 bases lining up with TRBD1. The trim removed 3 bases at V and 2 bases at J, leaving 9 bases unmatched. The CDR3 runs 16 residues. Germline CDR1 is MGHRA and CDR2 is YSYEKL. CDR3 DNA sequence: TGCGCCAGCAGCCACACCACGGACAGGAGACAAGAGACCCAGTACTTC. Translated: CASSHTTDRRQETQYF.

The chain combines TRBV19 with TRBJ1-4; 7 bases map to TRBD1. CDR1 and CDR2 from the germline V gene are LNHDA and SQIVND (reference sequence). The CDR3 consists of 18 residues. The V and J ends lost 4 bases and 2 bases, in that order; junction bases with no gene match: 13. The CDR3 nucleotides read TGTGCCAGTAGTAGGAACAGGGGTCTAAAAACGACTAATGAAAAACTGTTTTTT. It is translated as CASSRNRGLKTTNEKLFF.

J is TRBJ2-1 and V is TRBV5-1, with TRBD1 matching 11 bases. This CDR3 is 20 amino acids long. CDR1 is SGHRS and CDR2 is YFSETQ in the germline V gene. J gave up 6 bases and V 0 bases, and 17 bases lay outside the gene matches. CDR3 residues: CASSLVFRTGGRVAPNEQFF. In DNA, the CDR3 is TGCGCCAGCAGCTTGGTGTTTCGGACAGGGGGCCGGGTAGCCCCCAATGAGCAGTTCTTC.

The CDR3 here is CASSDRGQGAGGANVLTF. CDR3 in DNA: TGTGCCAGTAGTGACCGAGGACAGGGGGCGGGAGGGGCCAACGTCCTGACTTTC. V is TRBV19 and J is TRBJ2-6, with TRBD1 identical over 11 bases. Germline V lookup: CDR1 LNHDA, CDR2 SQIVND (reference sequence). The ends lost 5 bases at V and 4 bases at J; junction bases unmatched: 10. This CDR3 has 18 residues.

The CDR3 reads CATSSRPGEKLFF. The CDR3 nucleotides read TGTGCCACCAGCAGTCGACCGGGTGAAAAACTGTTTTTT. This chain joins TRBV15 and TRBJ1-4; D unclear. V was cut by 3 bases and J by 7 bases, with 9 bases left in between. The CDR3 has 13 amino acids. The germline V gene encodes CDR1 LNHNV and CDR2 YYDKDF (reference sequence).

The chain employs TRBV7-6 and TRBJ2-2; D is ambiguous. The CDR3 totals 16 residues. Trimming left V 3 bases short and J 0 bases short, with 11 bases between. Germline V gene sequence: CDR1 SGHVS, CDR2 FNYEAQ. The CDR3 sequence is CASSFSGSSNTGELFF. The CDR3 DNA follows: TGTGCCAGCAGCTTTTCCGGGTCCTCGAACACCGGGGAGCTGTTTTTT.

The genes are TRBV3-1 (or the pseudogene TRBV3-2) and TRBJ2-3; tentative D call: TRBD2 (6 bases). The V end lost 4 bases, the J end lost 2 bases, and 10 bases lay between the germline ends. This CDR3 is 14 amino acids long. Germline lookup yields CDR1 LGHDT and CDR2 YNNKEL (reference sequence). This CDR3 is CASSLGLHTDTQYF. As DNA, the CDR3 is TGTGCCAGCAGCCTCGGACTACACACAGATACGCAGTATTTT.

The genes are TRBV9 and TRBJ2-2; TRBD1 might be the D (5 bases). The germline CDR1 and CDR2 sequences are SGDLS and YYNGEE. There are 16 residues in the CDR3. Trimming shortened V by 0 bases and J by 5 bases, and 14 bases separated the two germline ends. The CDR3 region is CASSVGGRVGTGELFF. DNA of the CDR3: TGTGCCAGCAGCGTAGGTGGCAGGGTAGGGACCGGGGAGCTGTTTTTT.

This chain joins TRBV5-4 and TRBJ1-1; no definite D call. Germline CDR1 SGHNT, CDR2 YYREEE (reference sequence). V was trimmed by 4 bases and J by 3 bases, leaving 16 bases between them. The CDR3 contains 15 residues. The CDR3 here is CASSPISERDTEAFF. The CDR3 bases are TGTGCCAGCAGCCCCATTAGTGAGAGGGACACTGAAGCTTTCTTT. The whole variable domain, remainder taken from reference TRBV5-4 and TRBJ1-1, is ETGVTQSPTHLIKTRGQQVTLRCSSQSGHNTVSWYQQALGQGPQFIFQYYREEENGRGNFPPRFSGLQFPNYSSELNVNALELDDSALYLCASSPISERDTEAFFGQGTRLTVV.

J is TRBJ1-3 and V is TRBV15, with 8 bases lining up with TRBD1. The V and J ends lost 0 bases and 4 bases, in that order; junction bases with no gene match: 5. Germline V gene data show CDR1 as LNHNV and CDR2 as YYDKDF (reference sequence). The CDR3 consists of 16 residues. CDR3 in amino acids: CATSRDLRDRGNTIYF. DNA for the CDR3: TGTGCCACCAGCAGAGACCTCCGGGACAGGGGAAACACCATATATTTT.

CDR3 residues: CASSIQGAHTGELFF. The CDR3 DNA sequence: TGTGCCAGTAGCATACAGGGGGCTCACACCGGGGAGCTGTTTTTT. The chain combines TRBV19 with TRBJ2-2, with TRBD1 matching over 9 bases. CDR3 length: 15 amino acids. The V segment lost 6 bases and the J segment 3 bases; nucleotides outside the gene matches: 5. Germline V CDR1 and CDR2: LNHDA, SQIVND (reference sequence).

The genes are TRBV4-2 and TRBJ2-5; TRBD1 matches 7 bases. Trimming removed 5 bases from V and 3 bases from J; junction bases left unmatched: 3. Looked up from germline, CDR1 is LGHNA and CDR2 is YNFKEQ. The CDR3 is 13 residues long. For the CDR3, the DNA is TGTGCCAGCAGCAATACAGGGGAAGAGACCCAGTACTTC. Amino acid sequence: CASSNTGEETQYF.

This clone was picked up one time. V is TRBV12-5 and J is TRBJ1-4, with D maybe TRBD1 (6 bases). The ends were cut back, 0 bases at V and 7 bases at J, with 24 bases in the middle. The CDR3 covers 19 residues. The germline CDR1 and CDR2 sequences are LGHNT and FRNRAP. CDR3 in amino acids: CASGLVHGGASNWGEKLFF. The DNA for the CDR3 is TGTGCTAGTGGTTTGGTACATGGGGGGGCTTCAAACTGGGGTGAAAAACTGTTTTTT. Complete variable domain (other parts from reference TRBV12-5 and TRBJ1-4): DARVTQTPRHKVTEMGQEVTMRCQPILGHNTVFWYRQTMMQGLELLAYFRNRAPLDDSGMPKDRFSAEMPDATLATLKIQPSEPRDSAVYFCASGLVHGGASNWGEKLFFGSGTQLSVL.

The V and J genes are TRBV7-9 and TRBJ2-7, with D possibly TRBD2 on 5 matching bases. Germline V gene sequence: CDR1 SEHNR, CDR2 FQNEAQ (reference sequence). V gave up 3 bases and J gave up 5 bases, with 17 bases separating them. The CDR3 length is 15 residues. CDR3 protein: CASSLESRGGNEQYF. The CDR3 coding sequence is TGTGCCAGCAGCTTGGAAAGCCGGGGTGGGAACGAGCAGTACTTC.

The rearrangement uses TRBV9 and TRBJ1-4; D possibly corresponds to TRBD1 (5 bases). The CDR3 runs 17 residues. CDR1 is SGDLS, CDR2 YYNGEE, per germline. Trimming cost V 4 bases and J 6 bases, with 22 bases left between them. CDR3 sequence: CASSPSRGSLRDEKLFF. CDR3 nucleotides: TGTGCCAGCAGCCCCAGTCGGGGGTCCTTAAGGGATGAAAAACTGTTTTTT.

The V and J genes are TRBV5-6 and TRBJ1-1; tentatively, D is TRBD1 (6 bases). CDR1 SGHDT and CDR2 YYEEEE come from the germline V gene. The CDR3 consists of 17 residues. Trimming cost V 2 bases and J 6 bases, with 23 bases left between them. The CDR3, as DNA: TGTGCCAGCAGCTTCGGGGAAGGGGGTCCATCGAGGGCTGAAGCTTTCTTT. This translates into CASSFGEGGPSRAEAFF.

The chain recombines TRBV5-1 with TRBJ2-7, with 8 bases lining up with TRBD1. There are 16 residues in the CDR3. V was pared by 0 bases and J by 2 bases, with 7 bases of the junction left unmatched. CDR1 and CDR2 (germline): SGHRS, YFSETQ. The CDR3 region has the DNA TGCGCCAGCAGCTTGGCCCCGGGACAGGAAACCTACGAGCAGTACTTC. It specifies CASSLAPGQETYEQYF.

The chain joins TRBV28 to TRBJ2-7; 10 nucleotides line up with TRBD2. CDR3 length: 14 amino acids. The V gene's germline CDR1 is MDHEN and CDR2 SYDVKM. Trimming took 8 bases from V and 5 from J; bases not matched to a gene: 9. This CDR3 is CASGGLAPLHEQYF. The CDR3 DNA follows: TGTGCCAGCGGGGGACTAGCGCCTTTACACGAGCAGTACTTC.

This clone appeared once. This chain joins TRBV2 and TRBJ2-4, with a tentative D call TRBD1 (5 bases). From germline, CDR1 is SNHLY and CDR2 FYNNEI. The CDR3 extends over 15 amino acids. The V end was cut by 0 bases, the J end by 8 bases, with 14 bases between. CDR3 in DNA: TGTGCCAGCAGTGAAGCGCTTCAGGGCTGGGACATTCAGTACTTC. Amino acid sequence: CASSEALQGWDIQYF.

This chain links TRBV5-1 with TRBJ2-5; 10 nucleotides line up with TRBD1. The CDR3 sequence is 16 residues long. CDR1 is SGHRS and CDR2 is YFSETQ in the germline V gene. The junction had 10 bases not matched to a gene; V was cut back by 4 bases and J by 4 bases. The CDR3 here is CASSTQTGGIGETQYF. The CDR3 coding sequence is TGCGCCAGCAGCACCCAGACAGGGGGCATCGGAGAGACCCAGTACTTC. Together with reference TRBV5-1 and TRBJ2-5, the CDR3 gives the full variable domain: KAGVTQTPRYLIKTRGQQVTLSCSPISGHRSVSWYQQTPGQGLQFLFEYFSETQRNKGNFPGRFSGRQFSNSRSEMNVSTLELGDSALYLCASSTQTGGIGETQYFGPGTRLLVL.